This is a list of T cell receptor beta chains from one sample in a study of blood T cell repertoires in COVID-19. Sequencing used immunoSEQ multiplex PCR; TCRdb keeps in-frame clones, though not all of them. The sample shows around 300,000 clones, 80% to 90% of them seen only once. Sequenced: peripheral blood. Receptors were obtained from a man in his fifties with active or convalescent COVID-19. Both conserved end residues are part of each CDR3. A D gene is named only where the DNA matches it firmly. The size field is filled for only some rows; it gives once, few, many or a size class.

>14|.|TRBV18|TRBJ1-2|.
CASSPPGAVYGYTF
TGTGCCAGCTCACCACCAGGGGCCGTCTATGGCTACACCTTC
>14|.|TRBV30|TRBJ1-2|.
CAWSVSGALGGYTF
TGTGCCTGGAGTGTTTCAGGGGCGTTAGGTGGCTACACCTTC
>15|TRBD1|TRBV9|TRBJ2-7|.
CASSLGQGGSYEQYF
TGTGCCAGCAGCCTGGGACAGGGGGGCTCCTACGAGCAGTACTTC
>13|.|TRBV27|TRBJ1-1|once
CASSSGQNTEAFF
TGTGCCAGCAGTTCGGGACAGAACACTGAAGCTTTCTTT
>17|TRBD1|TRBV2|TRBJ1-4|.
CAIAEGRGGAENEKLFF
TGTGCCATCGCGGAAGGGCGAGGGGGCGCGGAGAATGAAAAACTGTTTTTT
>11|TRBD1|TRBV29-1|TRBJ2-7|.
CSIQTGDEQYF
TGCAGCATCCAGACAGGGGACGAGCAGTACTTC
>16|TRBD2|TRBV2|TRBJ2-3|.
CASVNPSGGATDTQYF
TGTGCCAGTGTGAACCCTAGCGGGGGGGCGACAGATACGCAGTATTTT
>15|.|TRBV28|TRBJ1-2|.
CASRESGTRNYGYTF
TGTGCCAGCAGGGAATCCGGGACAAGAAACTATGGCTACACCTTC
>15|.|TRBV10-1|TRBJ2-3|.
CASSEGGQAGDTQYF
TGCGCCAGCAGTGAGGGTGGGCAGGCAGGAGATACGCAGTATTTT
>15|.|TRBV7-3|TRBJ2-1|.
CASSLRGGQGNEQFF
TGTGCCAGCAGCTTAAGGGGGGGCCAGGGCAATGAGCAGTTCTTC
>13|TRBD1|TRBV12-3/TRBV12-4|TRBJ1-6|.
CASSLYRGSPLHF
TGTGCCAGCAGTTTATACAGGGGTTCACCCCTCCACTTT